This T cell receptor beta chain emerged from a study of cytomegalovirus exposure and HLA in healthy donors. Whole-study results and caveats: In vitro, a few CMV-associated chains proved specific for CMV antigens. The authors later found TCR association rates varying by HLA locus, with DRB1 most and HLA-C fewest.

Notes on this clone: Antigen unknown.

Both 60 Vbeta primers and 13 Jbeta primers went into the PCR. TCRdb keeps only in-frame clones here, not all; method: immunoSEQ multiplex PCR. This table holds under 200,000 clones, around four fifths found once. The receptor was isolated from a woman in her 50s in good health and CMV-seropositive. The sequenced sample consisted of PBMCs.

CDR3 amino acids: CASSGVQGTGTEAFF. The CDR3, as DNA: TGTGCCAGCAGCGGAGTACAGGGGACAGGCACTGAAGCTTTCTTT. The rearrangement links TRBV7-8 to TRBJ1-1; 8 bases map to TRBD1. The V gene end was trimmed by 5 bases and the J gene end by 4 bases; junction bases not matched to a gene: 9. Germline loops: CDR1 SGHVS, CDR2 FQNEAQ. This CDR3 spans 15 amino acids.